These 21 T cell receptor beta chains originate from one sample sequenced in a study of response to subunit inactivated influenza vaccine. TCRdb reprocessed the RT-PCR reads with MiXCR, giving one entry per CDR3 protein. The table includes about 570,000 distinct CDR3 sequences, 10% to 12% detected once. This sample also appeared in a second study, on T cells expressing NK-cell markers. That work contributes: With UMIs, 5'RACE template switching was used to make TCR beta cDNA.

The input for sequencing was PBMCs from blood, taken on the day of vaccination. The origin of the receptors is a man aged 45-65 years who received an inactivated influenza vaccine.

The chain is built from TRBV4-1 and TRBJ1-1; D unresolved. CDR1 MGHRA and CDR2 YSYEKL come from the germline V gene. The CDR3 runs to 17 residues. Trimming took off 0 bases at V and 2 bases at J, with 16 bases between the two ends. This chain's CDR3 is CASSQDWAQRINTEAFF. Written as DNA, the CDR3 is TGCGCCAGCAGCCAAGATTGGGCACAGAGGATAAACACTGAAGCTTTCTTT.

This chain links TRBV19 with TRBJ1-1; 8 bases align to TRBD1. The V gene's germline CDR1 is LNHDA and CDR2 SQIVND (reference sequence). The length of the CDR3 is 14 residues. V shed 6 bases and J 4 bases; nucleotides not matched to a gene: 7. In DNA form, the CDR3 reads TGTGCCAGTAGCCAGGGGGCTTGGACCACTGAAGCTTTCTTT. This gives the protein CASSQGAWTTEAFF. Together with reference TRBV19 and TRBJ1-1, the CDR3 gives the full variable domain: DGGITQSPKYLFRKEGQNVTLSCEQNLNHDAMYWYRQDPGQGLRLIYYSQIVNDFQKGDIAEGYSVSREKKESFPLTVTSAQKNPTAFYLCASSQGAWTTEAFFGQGTRLTVV.

The chain employs TRBV30 and TRBJ1-1; 7 bases fit TRBD1. This CDR3 is 16 amino acids long. Germline CDR1 is GTSNPN and CDR2 is SVGIG (reference sequence). Trimming cost V 4 bases and J 1 base; bases outside gene matches: 12. The CDR3 DNA sequence: TGTGCCTGGAACCCCGACAGGGTGAAACCGAACACTGAAGCTTTCTTT. Amino acid sequence: CAWNPDRVKPNTEAFF.

In its sample, this clonotype was seen a few times. V gene TRBV30 combines with J gene TRBJ1-1; unclear D gene. The germline gives CDR1 GTSNPN, CDR2 SVGIG (reference sequence). The CDR3 has 12 residues. Trimming removed 3 bases from V and 5 bases from J, with 10 bases in between. The DNA of the CDR3 is TGTGCCTGGAGGTTCCAGCGGACTGAAGCTTTCTTT. It specifies CAWRFQRTEAFF. The whole variable domain, filled in from reference TRBV30 and TRBJ1-1, reads SQTIHQWPATLVQPVGSPLSLECTVEGTSNPNLYWYRQAAGRGLQLLFYSVGIGQISSEVPQNLSASRPQDRQFILSSKKLLLSDSGFYLCAWRFQRTEAFFGQGTRLTVV.

The chain carries TRBV5-4 and TRBJ1-3; D remains unclear. The germline V gene encodes CDR1 SGHNT and CDR2 YYREEE (reference sequence). Trimming shortened V by 2 bases and J by 7 bases, and 31 bases separated the two germline ends. The CDR3 contains 20 residues. The CDR3 nucleotides read TGTGCCAGCAGCTTCACCCCCCGTGACTGGACCCGAGGTACACGGAACACCATATATTTT. Amino acid sequence: CASSFTPRDWTRGTRNTIYF.

V is TRBV23-1 and J is TRBJ1-4; 7 bases fit TRBD1. TRBV23-1 is an ORF for which the function is uncertain. The CDR3 length is 22 residues. The ends lost 8 bases at V and 0 bases at J; junction bases unmatched: 27. Written as DNA, the CDR3 is TGCGCCAGCGGAGGGGCCCGAACCGAGTGGGGGACAGCAAGTGCAACTAATGAAAAACTGTTTTTT. Amino acid sequence: CASGGARTEWGTASATNEKLFF.

V gene TRBV4-3 combines with J gene TRBJ2-3, with 8 bases matching TRBD1. V was pared by 3 bases and J by 3 bases, with 8 bases of the junction left unmatched. CDR1 and CDR2 (germline): LGHNA, YSLEER. The CDR3 totals 16 residues. The CDR3 DNA is TGCGCCAGCAGCCACCTACAGGGGGAGAGGACAGATACGCAGTATTTT. Translating gives CASSHLQGERTDTQYF.

There are many counts of this clonotype. The J gene is TRBJ2-1, the V gene TRBV21-1; TRBD1, as called in the table, went unchecked against the DNA. TRBV21-1 is deemed a pseudogene. The CDR3 is 13 amino acids. The CDR3 reads CASSKVGTNEQFF. The CDR3 nucleotides are TGTGCCAGCAGCAAAGTAGGGACAAATGAGCAGTTCTTC.

The chain employs TRBV2 and TRBJ2-1; TRBD1 is a possible D gene (6 bases). V lost 1 base and J 12 bases, leaving 10 bases between the germline ends. CDR1 is SNHLY and CDR2 is FYNNEI in the germline V gene. This CDR3 contains 12 residues. Here the CDR3 DNA reads TGTGCCAGCAGTGAAGGGTTGGGGGCGCAGTTCTTC. It codes for CASSEGLGAQFF.

The rearrangement uses TRBV20-1 and TRBJ1-5; 8 nucleotides line up with TRBD1. Per germline, CDR1 DFQATT and CDR2 SNEGSKA (reference sequence). The CDR3 has 15 amino acids. Germline trimming cut 0 bases from V and 5 bases from J; bases unmatched to any gene: 6. The CDR3: CSARDLSGGDQPQHF. For the CDR3, the DNA is TGCAGTGCTAGAGATTTATCAGGGGGCGATCAGCCCCAGCATTTT.

As for this clonotype: The junction departs from the called germline gene at one end, perhaps through a read error. CDR3 bases: TGTGCCAGCAGAATTTGGGACTCCGACAATGAGCAGTTCTTC. Translating it yields CASRIWDSDNEQFF. V and J are TRBV28 and TRBJ2-1, with D possibly TRBD2 on 6 matching bases. CDR3 length: 14 residues. Germline-derived CDR1 and CDR2 are MDHEN and SYDVKM.

The V call is TRBV20-1, the J call TRBJ1-1; D possibly corresponds to TRBD1 (5 bases). Germline loops: CDR1 DFQATT, CDR2 SNEGSKA (reference sequence). This CDR3 region has 15 residues. The ends were cut back, 0 bases at V and 0 bases at J, with 11 bases in the middle. Here the CDR3 reads CSARDFPGLNTEAFF. CDR3 sequence (DNA): TGCAGTGCTAGAGATTTTCCAGGGTTGAACACTGAAGCTTTCTTT.

The CDR3 coding sequence is TGTGCCAGCAGCTCGACAGCCCTATGGGTTGGGAACGAGCAGTACTTC. As protein: CASSSTALWVGNEQYF. This sequence joins TRBV7-9 and TRBJ2-7; D possibly corresponds to TRBD1 (5 bases). The V and J ends lost 4 bases and 5 bases respectively, with 21 bases between them. The CDR3 totals 16 residues. The germline gives CDR1 SEHNR, CDR2 FQNEAQ (reference sequence). Together with reference TRBV7-9 and TRBJ2-7, the CDR3 gives the full variable domain: DTGVSQNPRHKITKRGQNVTFRCDPISEHNRLYWYRQTLGQGPEFLTYFQNEAQLEKSRLLSDRFSAERPKGSFSTLEIQRTEQGDSAMYLCASSSTALWVGNEQYFGPGTRLTVT.

This clonotype was observed a few times. The V gene is TRBV12-3 or TRBV12-4, the J gene TRBJ2-6; 7 positions match TRBD2. This CDR3 has 17 amino acids. V shed 4 bases and J 0 bases; nucleotides not matched to a gene: 6. The DNA of the CDR3 is TGTGCCAGCAGTTACGGGACTAAACCCTCTGGGGCCAACGTCCTGACTTTC. It encodes CASSYGTKPSGANVLTF.

This clonotype was recorded at least ten times. The V gene is TRBV11-1, the J gene TRBJ2-2, with D unresolved. CDR1 SGHAT and CDR2 FQDESV come from the germline V gene (reference sequence). Trimming shortened V by 1 base and J by 6 bases, and 6 bases separated the two germline ends. The CDR3 is 13 residues long. CDR3 protein: CASSLDSPGELFF. As DNA, the CDR3 is TGTGCCAGCAGCTTAGACAGTCCCGGGGAGCTGTTTTTT. Full variable domain (outside the CDR3, taken from reference TRBV11-1 and TRBJ2-2): EAEVAQSPRYKITEKSQAVAFWCDPISGHATLYWYRQILGQGPELLVQFQDESVVDDSQLPKDRFSAERLKGVDSTLKIQPAELGDSAMYLCASSLDSPGELFFGEGSRLTVL.

The chain combines TRBV7-9 with TRBJ1-2; 11 bases are shared with TRBD1. The trim removed 7 bases at V and 7 bases at J, leaving 17 bases unmatched. The CDR3 totals 17 residues. CDR1 and CDR2 (germline): SEHNR, FQNEAQ (reference sequence). For the CDR3, the DNA is TGTGCCAGCACCAAAAGATGGTTGGACAGGGGGCCGGTTGGCTACACCTTC. Translation gives CASTKRWLDRGPVGYTF.

This clonotype was detected a few times. The J gene is TRBJ2-1, the V gene TRBV20-1; 13 bases are shared with TRBD2. Germline values: CDR1 DFQATT, CDR2 SNEGSKA (reference sequence). The CDR3 is made up of 14 amino acids. CDR3 residues: CSQHRLAGGYEQFF. CDR3 bases: TGCAGCCAACACCGACTAGCGGGAGGTTATGAGCAGTTCTTC.

The chain links TRBV19 to TRBJ1-1, with D maybe TRBD1 (6 bases). Germline values: CDR1 LNHDA, CDR2 SQIVND (reference sequence). The CDR3 totals 14 residues. V shed 6 bases and J shed 1 base, with 12 bases lying between them. The CDR3 here is CASRQTGSNTEAFF. CDR3 bases: TGTGCCAGTAGACAGACAGGATCGAACACTGAAGCTTTCTTT.

V usage is TRBV7-2 and J usage is TRBJ2-7; D is perhaps TRBD2 (6 bases). Germline values: CDR1 SGHTA, CDR2 FQGNSA. V was clipped by 1 base and J by 0 bases, with 13 bases between them. The CDR3 is 16 amino acids. The CDR3, as DNA: TGTGCCAGCAGCTTAGTTGGAGGGCTCGGCTCCTACGAGCAGTACTTC. This translates into CASSLVGGLGSYEQYF.

The V and J genes are TRBV4-3 and TRBJ2-2, with D possibly being TRBD1 (6 bases). V dropped 1 base and J dropped 1 base, with 10 bases sitting between them. The CDR3 is made up of 16 amino acids. Germline V gene lookup returns CDR1 LGHNA and CDR2 YSLEER. CDR3 DNA sequence: TGCGCCAGCAGCCAAGGGGTAGGGGGGAACACCGGGGAGCTGTTTTTT. It codes for CASSQGVGGNTGELFF.

A remark on this clonotype: This may stem from a read error, because a much larger clone lies one nucleotide away. The chain has TRBV5-6 and TRBJ2-1; possibly TRBD1 for D (5 bases). In germline, CDR1 is SGHDT, CDR2 YYEEEE. CDR3 size: 13 residues. The CDR3 nucleotides read TGTGCCACCAGCTTGGGGCAGACCGATGAGCAGTTCTTC. Amino acid sequence: CATSLGQTDEQFF.